This TCR beta chain is drawn from a study of response to subunit inactivated influenza vaccine. TCRdb re-derived calls from the RT-PCR reads in MiXCR, one entry per CDR3 protein. The data hold roughly 170,000 distinct CDR3 sequences, with approximately 9.2% observed a single time. The V gene end was trimmed by 3 bases and the J gene end by 4 bases; junction bases not matched to a gene: 9. Germline V CDR1 and CDR2: SGHTA, FQGNSA. The CDR3 totals 16 residues. The sample in question was non-naive T cells sorted from PBMCs, obtained on the day of vaccination. The receptor comes from a man in his fifties or sixties who received an inactivated influenza vaccine. The chain combines TRBV7-2 with TRBJ2-1, with 7 positions matching TRBD2. CDR3 sequence reads: CASSLVTGAGYNEQFF. The CDR3 nucleotides read TGTGCCAGCAGCTTGGTTACGGGAGCGGGGTACAATGAGCAGTTCTTC.